These 32 T cell receptor beta chains share one sample of origin, sequenced in a study of early T cells in non-severe SARS-CoV-2 infection. MiXCR, run by TCRdb on the 5' RACE reads, gives a single entry per CDR3 protein. The table has 40,000 or so distinct CDR3 sequences, 6% to 9.5% seen once. The sequencing here drew on whole blood, taken at baseline. All receptors derive from an adult who was a healthcare worker with PCR-confirmed SARS-CoV-2 infection or an uninfected control (not recorded which).

The V gene is TRBV12-3 or TRBV12-4, the J gene TRBJ1-1, with D maybe TRBD1 (5 bases). The CDR3 has 15 residues. Trimming took off 2 bases at V and 2 bases at J, with 12 bases between the two ends. The CDR3 sequence: CASSLRFGANTEAFF. The CDR3 region has the DNA TGTGCCAGCAGTTTAAGGTTCGGGGCTAACACTGAAGCTTTCTTT.

This clonotype was counted at least ten times. This chain uses TRBV7-8 with TRBJ1-6; 9 nucleotides align to TRBD1. Unmatched junction bases numbered 7, after V lost 5 bases and J lost 5 bases. The CDR3 loop spans 16 amino acids. The germline gives CDR1 SGHVS, CDR2 FQNEAQ. CDR3 DNA: TGTGCCAGCAGCACTACAGGGGGCGGCCATAATTCACCCCTCCACTTT. Residues: CASSTTGGGHNSPLHF.

Many counts were recorded for this clonotype. The chain links TRBV6-6 to TRBJ1-5; D unresolved. Germline loops: CDR1 MNHNY, CDR2 SVGAGI (reference sequence). The CDR3 is 13 amino acids. Trimming took off 2 bases at V and 3 bases at J, with 5 bases between the two ends. DNA for the CDR3: TGTGCCAGCAGTTACAGGGTCAATCAGCCCCAGCATTTT. This translates into CASSYRVNQPQHF.

By proportion, this clonotype is medium-sized. V and J are TRBV12-3 or TRBV12-4 and TRBJ2-1, with a possible D match to TRBD2 (7 bases). The V gene lost 6 bases and the J gene lost 5 bases, with 17 bases spanning the gap. The CDR3 consists of 15 residues. The CDR3 loop is CASRSLGGQHNEQFF. The CDR3 coding sequence is TGTGCCAGCAGGAGCCTCGGGGGGCAGCACAATGAGCAGTTCTTC.

This clonotype was picked up many times. This chain joins TRBV5-1 and TRBJ2-7, with TRBD2 identical over 10 bases. The CDR3 is made up of 16 amino acids. Germline values: CDR1 SGHRS, CDR2 YFSETQ. The J segment lost 2 bases and the V segment lost 2 bases, leaving 7 bases of the junction unmatched. In DNA form, the CDR3 reads TGCGCCAGCAGCTTCGCTAGCGGGGGATATACCTACGAGCAGTACTTC. It specifies CASSFASGGYTYEQYF.

The chain links TRBV29-1 to TRBJ2-3; D possibly uses TRBD1 or TRBD2 (5 bases each). The V end lost 3 bases, the J end lost 4 bases, and 8 bases lay between the germline ends. The CDR3 is made up of 12 amino acids. Germline assignment: CDR1 SQVTM and CDR2 ANQGSEA. CDR3: CSVDGGADTQYF. The CDR3 DNA sequence: TGCAGCGTTGATGGGGGTGCAGATACGCAGTATTTT.

Concerning this clonotype itself: A much larger clone sits a single nucleotide away, making a read error possible. The V gene is TRBV28, the J gene TRBJ1-5; no clear D. The V and J ends lost 3 bases and 3 bases respectively, with 15 bases between them. The germline gives CDR1 MDHEN, CDR2 SYDVKM. CDR3 length: 16 amino acids. CDR3 sequence: CASSLMGTGHNQPQHF. The CDR3 nucleotides are TGTGCCAGCAGTTTGATGGGAACCGGCCACAATCAGCCCCAGCATTTT.

In its sample, this clonotype was seen many times. CDR3 in amino acids: CAGGQGKSNTEAFF. The CDR3 nucleotides are TGTGCCGGGGGACAGGGGAAATCGAACACTGAAGCTTTCTTT. The chain uses TRBV2 and TRBJ1-1; 10 nucleotides match TRBD1. The length of the CDR3 is 14 residues. V dropped 11 bases and J dropped 1; count of bases not matched to a gene: 7. Germline values: CDR1 SNHLY, CDR2 FYNNEI. Full variable domain (rest looked up from reference TRBV2 and TRBJ1-1): EPEVTQTPSHQVTQMGQEVILRCVPISNHLYFYWYRQILGQKVEFLVSFYNNEISEKSEIFDDQFSVERPDGSNFTLKIRSTKLEDSAMYFCAGGQGKSNTEAFFGQGTRLTVV.

This clonotype occurred a few times. The chain is built from TRBV3-1 and TRBJ2-5, with 7 nucleotides matching TRBD2. The CDR3 spans 14 residues. Germline assignment: CDR1 LGHDT and CDR2 YNNKEL (reference sequence). The V and J ends lost 3 bases and 3 bases, in that order; junction bases with no gene match: 4. CDR3 DNA: TGTGCCAGCAGCCAGCGCGGGGGAGAAGAGACCCAGTACTTC. Translating gives CASSQRGGEETQYF.

This clonotype was recorded at least ten times. The rearrangement uses TRBV25-1 and TRBJ1-6; no reliable D call. The CDR3 spans 13 residues. The V end lost 4 bases, the J end lost 7 bases, and 8 bases lay between the germline ends. Germline loops: CDR1 MGHDK, CDR2 SYGVNS. CDR3 in amino acids: CASSGPLNSPLHF. The DNA of the CDR3 is TGTGCCAGCAGTGGTCCCTTGAATTCACCCCTCCACTTT.

V is TRBV20-1 and J is TRBJ1-2; perhaps TRBD1 as D (5 bases). The CDR3 is made up of 14 amino acids. Germline CDR1 and CDR2: DFQATT and SNEGSKA (reference sequence). V was pared by 8 bases and J by 2 bases, with 18 bases between. The CDR3 nucleotides are TGCAGTACACCCGGAGTCCGGACAAACTATGGCTACACCTTC. This sequence encodes CSTPGVRTNYGYTF.

This clonotype was observed a handful of times. CDR3 region: CASSPDPDTQYF. The DNA for the CDR3 is TGTGCCAGCAGCCCCGACCCAGATACGCAGTATTTT. J is TRBJ2-3 and V is TRBV7-6; D is unclear. Germline V CDR1 and CDR2: SGHVS, FNYEAQ. The CDR3 has 12 amino acids. V lost 5 bases and J 4 bases, leaving 7 bases between the germline ends.

V usage is TRBV5-5 and J usage is TRBJ1-2; 7 nucleotides line up with TRBD1. Germline CDR1 reads SGHKS; CDR2 reads YYEKEE (reference sequence). CDR3 size: 13 residues. Trimming took 4 bases from V and 4 from J; bases not matched to a gene: 4. The CDR3 loop reads CASSPTGLYGYTF. The CDR3 bases are TGTGCCAGCAGCCCGACAGGGCTCTATGGCTACACCTTC.

The table lists this clonotype with a few counts. This chain joins TRBV19 and TRBJ2-3; unclear D gene. The CDR3 runs to 15 residues. The germline gives CDR1 LNHDA, CDR2 SQIVND (reference sequence). V lost 1 base, J lost 3 bases, and 11 bases lay in between. The chain's CDR3 is CASSIGSKGTDTQYF. Here the CDR3 DNA reads TGTGCCAGTAGTATAGGGTCGAAAGGGACAGATACGCAGTATTTT.

In its sample, this clonotype was seen a few times. The rearrangement uses TRBV12-3 or TRBV12-4 and TRBJ1-2; a possible D gene is TRBD1 (5 bases). There are 15 residues in the CDR3. Trimming took off 5 bases at V and 5 bases at J, with 18 bases between the two ends. The CDR3 here is CASSPGLQGGYGYTF. The CDR3 DNA follows: TGTGCCAGCAGTCCGGGACTCCAGGGCGGATATGGCTACACCTTC.

This clonotype was observed a handful of times. V is TRBV18 and J is TRBJ1-4; no reliable D call. Per germline, CDR1 KGHSH and CDR2 LQKENI. Trimming left V 6 bases short and J 5 bases short, with 10 bases between. The CDR3 length is 13 residues. In DNA, the CDR3 is TGTGCCAGCTCTCGGGGAGGGAATGAAAAACTGTTTTTT. It codes for CASSRGGNEKLFF.

This clonotype has a handful of counts. The rearrangement uses TRBV6-2 or TRBV6-3 and TRBJ1-2; D is perhaps TRBD1 (5 bases). The CDR3 consists of 13 residues. Per the germline V gene, CDR1 is MNHEY and CDR2 is SVGEGT. V was trimmed by 5 bases and J by 4 bases, leaving 11 bases between them. CDR3 residues: CASSASRVYGYTF. In nucleotides, the CDR3 is TGTGCCAGCAGTGCCAGCAGGGTCTATGGCTACACCTTC.

This clonotype was observed many times. The gene calls are TRBV28 and TRBJ2-7; 7 positions match TRBD1. Germline-derived CDR1 and CDR2 are MDHEN and SYDVKM. V lost 8 bases, J lost 0 bases, and 4 bases stayed unmatched. This CDR3 is built from 13 residues. This CDR3 reads CASRAGGSYEQYF. CDR3 sequence (DNA): TGTGCCAGCCGAGCAGGGGGCTCCTACGAGCAGTACTTC.

The chain joins TRBV12-3 or TRBV12-4 to TRBJ1-3, with D possibly TRBD1 on 5 matching bases. Trimming shortened V by 5 bases and J by 3 bases, and 11 bases separated the two germline ends. There are 14 residues in the CDR3. The CDR3 spells CASSARGGGNTIYF. The CDR3 nucleotides read TGTGCCAGCAGTGCTAGGGGCGGTGGAAACACCATATATTTT.

This clonotype appeared a few times. This chain joins TRBV20-1 and TRBJ2-3; 9 nucleotides line up with TRBD2. CDR1 and CDR2 (germline): DFQATT, SNEGSKA (reference sequence). CDR3 length: 15 residues. V trimming: 3 bases; J trimming: 2 bases; junction bases outside the gene matches: 6. The CDR3 reads CSARPSGGYTDTQYF. As DNA, the CDR3 is TGCAGTGCTAGGCCCAGCGGGGGGTACACAGATACGCAGTATTTT.

V gene TRBV20-1 combines with J gene TRBJ1-6, with TRBD1 identical over 10 bases. The CDR3 runs 14 residues. Trimming at V came to 5 bases and at J to 8 bases, leaving 6 bases not matched to a gene. Germline CDR1 DFQATT, CDR2 SNEGSKA (reference sequence). The CDR3 bases are TGCAGTGCTGGCGAGACAGGGGGCCATTCACCCCTCCACTTT. This codes for CSAGETGGHSPLHF.

This clonotype was counted only a few times. The CDR3 DNA is TGTGCCAGCAGTGAACTAGCGGGGGGTTACAATGAGCAGTTCTTC. It specifies CASSELAGGYNEQFF. The chain combines TRBV6-1 with TRBJ2-1, with TRBD2 matching over 11 bases. Trimming cost V 2 bases and J 4 bases; bases outside gene matches: 1. Germline lookup yields CDR1 MNHNS and CDR2 SASEGT. The CDR3 is made up of 15 amino acids.

This clonotype was counted many times. The rearrangement links TRBV5-1 to TRBJ1-1; perhaps TRBD1 as D (6 bases). CDR1 is SGHRS and CDR2 is YFSETQ in the germline V gene. Trimming took off 4 bases at V and 1 base at J, with 11 bases between the two ends. This CDR3 has 14 amino acids. The CDR3 coding sequence is TGCGCCAGCAGCCCCGCAGGGGAGAACACTGAAGCTTTCTTT. Translated, it gives CASSPAGENTEAFF.

This clonotype was seen many times. V and J are TRBV4-2 and TRBJ2-2; a possible D gene is TRBD2 (6 bases). The CDR3 extends over 15 amino acids. Trimming cost V 4 bases and J 6 bases, with 15 bases left between them. Germline CDR1 reads LGHNA; CDR2 reads YNFKEQ. The CDR3: CASSPSGRGAGELFF. CDR3 in DNA: TGTGCCAGCAGCCCTTCCGGGAGAGGCGCCGGGGAGCTGTTTTTT.

This chain uses TRBV28 with TRBJ2-5, with D perhaps TRBD2 (6 bases). V gave up 3 bases and J gave up 2 bases, with 19 bases separating them. The CDR3 contains 17 residues. The germline V gene has CDR1 MDHEN and CDR2 SYDVKM. The CDR3 nucleotides read TGTGCCAGCAGTTTTCGCCTCGGGGGTACCGATCAAGAGACCCAGTACTTC. This sequence encodes CASSFRLGGTDQETQYF.

The chain links TRBV7-2 to TRBJ1-3; possibly TRBD1 for D (5 bases). The germline V gene encodes CDR1 SGHTA and CDR2 FQGNSA. V gave up 5 bases and J gave up 0 bases, with 17 bases separating them. The CDR3 runs 17 residues. For the CDR3, the DNA is TGTGCCAGCAGCCTGTCGTCCGGGGCCAGCTCTGGAAACACCATATATTTT. It translates to CASSLSSGASSGNTIYF.

There are many counts of this clonotype. The rearrangement links TRBV7-2 to TRBJ2-7, with TRBD2 as a possible D gene (6 bases). The V and J ends lost 2 bases and 4 bases respectively, with 15 bases between them. The CDR3 has 15 residues. Germline CDR1 and CDR2: SGHTA and FQGNSA. The CDR3 spells CASSLRPAGGYEQYF. CDR3 sequence (DNA): TGTGCCAGCAGCTTACGGCCGGCAGGAGGGTACGAGCAGTACTTC.

The sample holds many counts of this clonotype. The rearrangement links TRBV7-6 to TRBJ2-3; 13 bases are shared with TRBD2. The V and J ends lost 1 base and 3 bases, in that order; junction bases with no gene match: 1. CDR1 SGHVS and CDR2 FNYEAQ come from the germline V gene. CDR3 size: 16 residues. The CDR3 sequence is CASSLVTSGGTDTQYF. CDR3 DNA: TGTGCCAGCAGCTTAGTGACTAGCGGGGGGACAGATACGCAGTATTTT.

In its sample, this clonotype was seen a few times. CDR3 DNA: TGTGCCAGCCGCTGGGGGGGACAGGGGGCTAACATTCAGTACTTC. Translating gives CASRWGGQGANIQYF. The chain is built from TRBV28 and TRBJ2-4; TRBD1 matches at 12 bases. Germline CDR1 reads MDHEN; CDR2 reads SYDVKM. The CDR3 has 15 residues. The ends lost 8 bases at V and 7 bases at J; junction bases unmatched: 9.

V and J are TRBV7-3 and TRBJ2-7; perhaps TRBD1 as D (5 bases). V was trimmed by 4 bases and J by 3 bases, leaving 10 bases between them. Germline assignment: CDR1 SGHTA and CDR2 FQGTGA. The CDR3 runs to 13 residues. The CDR3 reads CASSSGKGYEQYF. The CDR3, as DNA: TGTGCCAGCAGCTCAGGGAAGGGCTACGAGCAGTACTTC.

The V and J genes are TRBV24-1 and TRBJ2-4; D may be TRBD1 (5 bases). Trimming shortened V by 3 bases and J by 6 bases, and 5 bases separated the two germline ends. The CDR3 is 12 amino acids. The germline V gene encodes CDR1 KGHDR and CDR2 SFDVKD. The CDR3 nucleotides are TGTGCCACCAGTGATAGGGGAAACATTCAGTACTTC. This translates into CATSDRGNIQYF.

This clonotype was counted at least ten times. V usage is TRBV20-1 and J usage is TRBJ1-1, with 7 bases fitting TRBD1. This CDR3 comprises 14 residues. Trimming took 3 bases from V and 2 from J; bases not matched to a gene: 6. The V gene's germline CDR1 is DFQATT and CDR2 SNEGSKA (reference sequence). In DNA form, the CDR3 reads TGCAGTGCTAGCCGAGGGGGCTACAACACTGAAGCTTTCTTT. It yields the protein CSASRGGYNTEAFF.